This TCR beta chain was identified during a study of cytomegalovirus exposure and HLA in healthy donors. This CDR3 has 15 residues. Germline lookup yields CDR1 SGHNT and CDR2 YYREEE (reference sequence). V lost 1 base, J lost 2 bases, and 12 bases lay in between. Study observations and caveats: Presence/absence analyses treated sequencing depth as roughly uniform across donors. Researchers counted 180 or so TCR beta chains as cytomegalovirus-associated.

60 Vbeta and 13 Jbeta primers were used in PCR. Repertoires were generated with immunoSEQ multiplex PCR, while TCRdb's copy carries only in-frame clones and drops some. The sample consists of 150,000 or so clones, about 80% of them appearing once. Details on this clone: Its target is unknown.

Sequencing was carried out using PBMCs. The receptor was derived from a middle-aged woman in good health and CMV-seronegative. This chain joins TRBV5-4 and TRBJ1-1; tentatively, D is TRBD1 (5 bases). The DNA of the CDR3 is TGTGCCAGCAGCTTGTCAGGGTTGGGCAACACTGAAGCTTTCTTT. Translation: CASSLSGLGNTEAFF. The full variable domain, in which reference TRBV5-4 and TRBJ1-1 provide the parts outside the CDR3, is ETGVTQSPTHLIKTRGQQVTLRCSSQSGHNTVSWYQQALGQGPQFIFQYYREEENGRGNFPPRFSGLQFPNYSSELNVNALELDDSALYLCASSLSGLGNTEAFFGQGTRLTVV.